These T cell receptor beta chains were read from a single sample in a study of shared clonotypes between healthy human individuals. TCRdb's copy holds only in-frame clones and misses some; the assay was immunoSEQ multiplex PCR. The repertoire holds just under 350,000 clones, with more than 60% as singletons. Source material: memory CD4+ T cells sorted from blood. The receptors derive from a man under 40 in good health. The CDR3 runs from the conserved cysteine through the conserved F or W. The order of the fields is J gene, D gene, V gene, clone size, CDR3 protein, CDR3 DNA. D genes are given only for firm matches. Size is stated for part of the rows, as once, few or many counts, or as a class when the clone is expanded.

J: TRBJ2-1; D: -; V: TRBV6-1; size: -; CDR3: CASSPERFEQFF; DNA: TGTGCCAGCAGTCCGGAACGATTTGAGCAGTTCTTC
J: TRBJ1-1; D: -; V: TRBV5-1; size: -; CDR3: CASSLASATEAFF; DNA: TGCGCCAGCAGCTTGGCCTCGGCCACTGAAGCTTTCTTT
J: TRBJ2-1; D: -; V: TRBV7-6; size: -; CDR3: CASSLDARGAQFF; DNA: TGTGCCAGCAGCTTGGACGCCCGCGGGGCGCAGTTCTTC
J: TRBJ2-1; D: TRBD2; V: TRBV11-3; size: many; CDR3: CASSLVSAGGEQFF; DNA: TGTGCCAGCAGCTTAGTTTCTGCGGGAGGTGAGCAGTTCTTC
J: TRBJ1-1; D: -; V: TRBV10-3; size: few; CDR3: CAISDLRGPEAFF; DNA: TGTGCCATCAGTGATTTGCGGGGGCCTGAAGCTTTCTTT
J: TRBJ2-7; D: TRBD1; V: TRBV2; size: few; CDR3: CASKPGQGAFYEQYF; DNA: TGTGCCAGCAAACCGGGACAGGGGGCATTCTACGAGCAGTACTTC
J: TRBJ2-5; D: -; V: TRBV7-9; size: many; CDR3: CASSLRAEETQYF; DNA: TGTGCCAGCAGCTTACGGGCAGAAGAGACCCAGTACTTC
J: TRBJ1-6; D: -; V: TRBV10-2; size: -; CDR3: CASRRGADSPLHF; DNA: TGCGCCAGCAGAAGGGGGGCTGACTCACCCCTCCACTTT
J: TRBJ2-7; D: -; V: TRBV7-9; size: -; CDR3: CASSLDYGHPEGCEQYF; DNA: TGTGCCAGCAGCTTAGATTACGGACACCCCGAAGGATGCGAGCAGTACTTC
J: TRBJ2-3; D: TRBD2; V: TRBV10-3; size: -; CDR3: CAIRAGGATDTQYF; DNA: TGTGCCATCAGAGCGGGAGGCGCCACAGATACGCAGTATTTT
J: TRBJ2-1; D: TRBD2; V: TRBV30; size: -; CDR3: CACKGLAGAFGNEQFF; DNA: TGTGCCTGCAAAGGGCTAGCGGGAGCCTTCGGCAATGAGCAGTTCTTC
J: TRBJ2-5; D: -; V: TRBV5-4; size: -; CDR3: CASSLSFQETQYF; DNA: TGTGCCAGCAGCTTAAGCTTCCAAGAGACCCAGTACTTC
J: TRBJ2-3; D: -; V: TRBV5-1; size: few; CDR3: CAGSRGGSTDTQYF; DNA: TGCGCCGGGTCCAGGGGAGGGAGCACAGATACGCAGTATTTT
J: TRBJ2-7; D: TRBD1; V: TRBV4-3; size: once; CDR3: CASSQDGQGATYEQYF; DNA: TGCGCCAGCAGCCAAGATGGGCAGGGGGCGACCTACGAGCAGTACTTC
J: TRBJ1-2; D: -; V: TRBV29-1; size: -; CDR3: CSVLAVTMATAYGYTF; DNA: TGCAGCGTGTTAGCCGTCACAATGGCGACCGCTTATGGCTACACCTTC
J: TRBJ1-1; D: -; V: TRBV7-2; size: -; CDR3: CASSVGLLNTEAFF; DNA: TGTGCCAGCAGCGTCGGGCTTTTGAACACTGAAGCTTTCTTT
J: TRBJ1-2; D: TRBD1; V: TRBV28; size: -; CDR3: CASSPSDRVYGYTF; DNA: TGTGCCAGCAGTCCATCGGACAGGGTCTATGGCTACACCTTC
J: TRBJ2-2; D: TRBD1; V: TRBV7-8; size: -; CDR3: CASTGEWNTGELFF; DNA: TGTGCCAGTACAGGGGAATGGAACACCGGGGAGCTGTTTTTT
J: TRBJ1-4; D: TRBD1; V: TRBV19; size: few; CDR3: CASNRDRGEKLFF; DNA: TGTGCCAGTAACCGGGACAGGGGTGAAAAACTGTTTTTT
J: TRBJ1-2; D: -; V: TRBV6-4; size: once; CDR3: CASSYFLGYGYTF; DNA: TGTGCCAGCAGTTACTTTCTTGGCTATGGCTACACCTTC
J: TRBJ2-1; D: TRBD2; V: TRBV28; size: -; CDR3: CASSFPRPGRAFF; DNA: TGTGCCAGCAGTTTCCCACGTCCCGGGAGGGCGTTCTTC
J: TRBJ1-1; D: TRBD1; V: TRBV5-6; size: once; CDR3: CASSGSGQGIYSTEAFF; DNA: TGTGCCAGCAGCGGGAGTGGACAGGGTATCTATAGCACTGAAGCTTTCTTT
J: TRBJ1-5; D: -; V: TRBV19; size: many; CDR3: CASSNGLVNQPQHF; DNA: TGTGCCAGTAGTAACGGACTGGTGAATCAGCCCCAGCATTTT
J: TRBJ1-1; D: TRBD1; V: TRBV29-1; size: -; CDR3: CSGGDRVNTEAFF; DNA: TGCAGCGGTGGGGACAGGGTGAACACTGAAGCTTTCTTT
J: TRBJ2-1; D: -; V: TRBV29-1; size: -; CDR3: CSASNNEQFF; DNA: TGCAGCGCCTCAAACAATGAGCAGTTCTTC
J: TRBJ2-6; D: TRBD2; V: TRBV19; size: -; CDR3: CARDGRTEFDSGANVLTF; DNA: TGTGCCAGGGACGGGAGGACCGAATTTGACTCTGGGGCCAACGTCCTGACTTTC
J: TRBJ2-2; D: -; V: TRBV11-2; size: -; CDR3: CASSLASNTGELFF; DNA: TGTGCCAGCAGCTTAGCCTCCAACACCGGGGAGCTGTTTTTT
J: TRBJ2-7; D: TRBD1; V: TRBV10-2; size: -; CDR3: CASRPGQGFNEQYF; DNA: TGCGCCAGCAGGCCCGGACAGGGGTTTAACGAGCAGTACTTC
J: TRBJ2-2; D: -; V: TRBV14; size: -; CDR3: CASSQGGWTGELFF; DNA: TGTGCCAGCAGCCAAGGAGGGTGGACCGGGGAGCTGTTTTTT
J: TRBJ2-3; D: -; V: TRBV18; size: once; CDR3: CASSPRTGTDTQYF; DNA: TGTGCCAGCTCACCACGGACAGGCACAGATACGCAGTATTTT
J: TRBJ2-3; D: -; V: TRBV11-3; size: -; CDR3: CASSFTASTDTQYF; DNA: TGTGCCAGCAGCTTCACGGCAAGCACAGATACGCAGTATTTT
J: TRBJ2-7; D: TRBD1; V: TRBV5-4; size: -; CDR3: CASSLGQGANEQYF; DNA: TGTGCCAGCAGCTTGGGGCAGGGGGCCAACGAGCAGTACTTC
J: TRBJ2-3; D: -; V: TRBV30; size: -; CDR3: CAWSKIFGRSTDTQYF; DNA: TGTGCCTGGAGTAAAATTTTTGGACGAAGCACAGATACGCAGTATTTT
J: TRBJ1-2; D: -; V: TRBV6-9; size: -; CDR3: CASSLSAAPYGYTF; DNA: TGTGCCAGCAGCCTCTCGGCAGCGCCCTATGGCTACACCTTC
J: TRBJ1-2; D: TRBD1; V: TRBV19; size: -; CDR3: CASKTGEGPNYGYTF; DNA: TGTGCCAGCAAGACAGGGGAAGGACCTAACTATGGCTACACCTTC
J: TRBJ1-1; D: -; V: TRBV6-1; size: -; CDR3: CASSDSPEGTEAFF; DNA: TGTGCCAGCAGTGATAGCCCGGAGGGGACTGAAGCTTTCTTT
J: TRBJ2-3; D: -; V: TRBV2; size: -; CDR3: CASSPKLLPLGVTDTQYF; DNA: TGTGCCAGCAGCCCAAAACTCCTACCACTGGGGGTGACAGATACGCAGTATTTT
J: TRBJ1-5; D: -; V: TRBV28; size: few; CDR3: CASSSGFRGNQPQHF; DNA: TGTGCCAGCAGCTCTGGTTTCAGGGGCAATCAGCCCCAGCATTTT
J: TRBJ2-1; D: -; V: TRBV4-1; size: once; CDR3: CASSQEPARPYNEQFF; DNA: TGCGCCAGCAGCCAAGAACCGGCGCGGCCTTACAATGAGCAGTTCTTC
J: TRBJ2-3; D: TRBD2; V: TRBV10-3; size: -; CDR3: CATARAGATDTQYF; DNA: TGTGCCACCGCCAGAGCGGGGGCCACAGATACGCAGTATTTT
J: TRBJ1-1; D: TRBD1; V: TRBV5-1; size: -; CDR3: CASSQDRRMNTEAFF; DNA: TGCGCCAGCAGCCAGGACAGGCGGATGAACACTGAAGCTTTCTTT
J: TRBJ2-3; D: -; V: TRBV9; size: -; CDR3: CASSITSTDTQYF; DNA: TGTGCCAGCAGCATCACTAGCACAGATACGCAGTATTTT